Below, 25 T cell receptor beta chains from the same sample are listed, as sequenced in a study of blood T cell repertoires in COVID-19. Here immunoSEQ multiplex PCR was the method, and the copy in TCRdb shows in-frame clones only, minus some. Of approximately 250,000 clones listed, more than 75% are singletons. Sequences were obtained from PBMCs or T cells enriched from blood (not recorded which). These receptors all stem from an older woman in a cohort exposed to, infected with or recovered from COVID-19 (not recorded which).

This clone was seen a single time. The chain uses TRBV28 and TRBJ1-1; TRBD1 might be the D (6 bases). With 8 bases removed from V and 4 bases from J, the gap between germline ends came to 17 bases. The CDR3 has 14 amino acids. Germline CDR1 and CDR2: MDHEN and SYDVKM. The CDR3 spells CASRWGGEGTEAFF. The CDR3 DNA sequence: TGTGCCAGCCGATGGGGGGGCGAGGGCACTGAAGCTTTCTTT.

Turning to this clone: The junction departs from germline at one end; a sequencing error may be responsible. V and J are TRBV5-1 and TRBJ2-2; 9 nucleotides align to TRBD1. The CDR3 is 15 residues long. Germline V CDR1 and CDR2: SGHRS, YFSETQ. CDR3 protein: CASSRGQGNIGELFF. CDR3 sequence (DNA): TGCGCCAGCAGCCGGGGACAGGGTAACATCGGGGAGCTGTTTTTT.

This chain links TRBV7-3 with TRBJ2-1; 10 nucleotides line up with TRBD2. The V and J ends lost 5 bases and 0 bases, in that order; junction bases with no gene match: 7. This CDR3 is built from 17 residues. From germline, CDR1 is SGHTA and CDR2 FQGTGA. The CDR3 reads CASSPRASGSSYNEQFF. The CDR3 bases are TGTGCCAGCAGCCCAAGGGCTAGCGGGAGCTCCTACAATGAGCAGTTCTTC.

The J gene is TRBJ2-7, the V gene TRBV18, with 7 positions matching TRBD1. This CDR3 has 15 residues. Germline V CDR1 and CDR2: KGHSH, LQKENI. J gave up 3 bases and V 3 bases, and 8 bases lay outside the gene matches. This CDR3 reads CASSPPGQIFYEQYF. CDR3 sequence (DNA): TGTGCCAGCTCACCTCCGGGACAGATTTTCTACGAGCAGTACTTC.

The V gene is TRBV4-2, the J gene TRBJ2-1, with 7 bases fitting TRBD2. CDR3 size: 17 residues. The V gene's germline CDR1 is LGHNA and CDR2 YNFKEQ. After removal of 0 bases from V and 6 bases from J, the junction contained 11 bases not matched to a gene. CDR3 in amino acids: CASSQEGGSGGVNEQFF. The CDR3 coding sequence is TGTGCCAGCAGCCAAGAGGGAGGGAGCGGCGGAGTCAATGAGCAGTTCTTC.

The chain links TRBV9 to TRBJ2-3, with a tentative D call TRBD1 (5 bases). Trimming removed 7 bases at V and 4 bases at J, with 10 bases between. This CDR3 region has 12 residues. The germline gives CDR1 SGDLS, CDR2 YYNGEE. CDR3 amino acids: CASGRVADTQYF. Here the CDR3 DNA reads TGTGCCAGCGGCAGGGTAGCAGATACGCAGTATTTT.

This clone was seen a single time. J is TRBJ1-1 and V is TRBV11-2; D is uncertain. Trimming shortened V by 4 bases and J by 5 bases, and 11 bases separated the two germline ends. Germline values: CDR1 SGHAT, CDR2 FQNNGV. The CDR3 contains 13 residues. The CDR3 nucleotides read TGTGCCAGCAGCTACCTTACGAGGACTGAAGCTTTCTTT. Residues: CASSYLTRTEAFF. The variable domain in full, with the rest retrieved from reference TRBV11-2 and TRBJ1-1, is EAGVAQSPRYKIIEKRQSVAFWCNPISGHATLYWYQQILGQGPKLLIQFQNNGVVDDSQLPKDRFSAERLKGVDSTLKIQPAKLEDSAVYLCASSYLTRTEAFFGQGTRLTVV.

V and J are TRBV28 and TRBJ1-1, with TRBD1 matching 7 bases. Trimming at V came to 2 bases and at J to 4 bases, leaving 7 bases not matched to a gene. CDR3 length equals 15 residues. Germline CDR1 and CDR2: MDHEN and SYDVKM. The CDR3 here is CASSLLLTGFTEAFF. CDR3 in DNA: TGTGCCAGCAGTTTACTTCTGACAGGGTTCACTGAAGCTTTCTTT.

The V call is TRBV30, the J call TRBJ2-2; no firm D call. The CDR3 totals 14 residues. From germline, CDR1 is GTSNPN and CDR2 SVGIG (reference sequence). V dropped 0 bases and J dropped 3 bases, with 8 bases sitting between them. CDR3 amino acids: CAWSVVEYTGELFF. DNA for the CDR3: TGTGCCTGGAGTGTTGTTGAGTACACCGGGGAGCTGTTTTTT. The full variable domain, its missing parts supplied by reference TRBV30 and TRBJ2-2, is SQTIHQWPATLVQPVGSPLSLECTVEGTSNPNLYWYRQAAGRGLQLLFYSVGIGQISSEVPQNLSASRPQDRQFILSSKKLLLSDSGFYLCAWSVVEYTGELFFGEGSRLTVL.

This clone is a singleton in its sample. The chain links TRBV7-2 to TRBJ2-4; D not resolved. Trimming cost V 5 bases and J 0 bases, with 14 bases left between them. CDR1 SGHTA and CDR2 FQGNSA come from the germline V gene. There are 16 residues in the CDR3. The CDR3 here is CASSPGSTLAKNIQYF. The CDR3 nucleotides read TGTGCCAGCAGCCCCGGGTCCACCCTAGCCAAAAACATTCAGTACTTC.

The V call is TRBV28, the J call TRBJ2-3; TRBD2 aligns across 12 bases. V shed 5 bases and J 7 bases; nucleotides not matched to a gene: 10. In germline, CDR1 is MDHEN, CDR2 SYDVKM. The CDR3 totals 16 residues. The CDR3 sequence is CASSPPSSGRANTQYF. In DNA, the CDR3 is TGTGCCAGCAGTCCCCCATCTAGCGGGAGGGCCAATACGCAGTATTTT.

This clone has just one count. The rearrangement links TRBV6-5 to TRBJ2-2; 9 bases fit TRBD1. The CDR3 length is 14 residues. The junction had 2 bases not matched to a gene; V was cut back by 6 bases and J by 3 bases. In germline, CDR1 is MNHEY, CDR2 SVGAGI. The CDR3: CASRRTGDTGELFF. CDR3 coding DNA: TGTGCCAGCAGGAGGACAGGGGACACCGGGGAGCTGTTTTTT.

This chain joins TRBV5-4 and TRBJ2-1; tentative D call: TRBD2 (6 bases). With 5 bases removed from V and 8 bases from J, the gap between germline ends came to 17 bases. Looked up from germline, CDR1 is SGHNT and CDR2 is YYREEE (reference sequence). The CDR3 is made up of 14 amino acids. DNA for the CDR3: TGTGCCAGCAGAGGGGCGGGATCAAAAGATGAGCAGTTCTTC. Translating gives CASRGAGSKDEQFF.

V and J are TRBV6-5 and TRBJ2-5; 7 bases agree with TRBD1. The J segment lost 2 bases and the V segment lost 5 bases, leaving 8 bases of the junction unmatched. From germline, CDR1 is MNHEY and CDR2 SVGAGI. The CDR3 totals 15 residues. The CDR3 bases are TGTGCCAGCAGTCACCGGACAGGACCACAAGAGACCCAGTACTTC. It specifies CASSHRTGPQETQYF.

The chain is built from TRBV7-2 and TRBJ1-2; D gene uncertain. The CDR3 has 12 residues. The germline gives CDR1 SGHTA, CDR2 FQGNSA. Between the trimmed V and J ends, which lost 0 bases and 4 bases, there was a span of 3 bases. The DNA of the CDR3 is TGTGCCAGCAGCTTAGCCAGCTATGGCTACACCTTC. Translation gives CASSLASYGYTF.

This chain joins TRBV5-1 and TRBJ2-7, with 7 bases lining up with TRBD2. Germline lookup yields CDR1 SGHRS and CDR2 YFSETQ. This CDR3 spans 14 amino acids. The V segment lost 4 bases and the J segment 0 bases; nucleotides outside the gene matches: 4. CDR3 protein: CASSKGLDSYEQYF. In DNA form, the CDR3 reads TGCGCCAGCAGCAAAGGACTAGACTCCTACGAGCAGTACTTC.

The rearrangement joins TRBV24-1 to TRBJ1-5; the match to TRBD1 covers 7 bases. V dropped 1 base and J dropped 4; count of bases not matched to a gene: 0. CDR1 is KGHDR and CDR2 is SFDVKD in the germline V gene. The CDR3 is 14 residues long. The CDR3: CATSDFRGNQPQHF. Here the CDR3 DNA reads TGTGCCACCAGTGATTTCAGGGGGAATCAGCCCCAGCATTTT.

This chain connects TRBV5-1 to TRBJ2-3, with a tentative D call TRBD1 (5 bases). The length of the CDR3 is 13 residues. CDR1 is SGHRS, CDR2 YFSETQ, per germline. Trimming took off 3 bases at V and 5 bases at J, with 10 bases between the two ends. The CDR3 DNA follows: TGCGCCAGCAGCTACCAGGGTGTAGATACGCAGTATTTT. Amino acids: CASSYQGVDTQYF.

This chain connects TRBV7-3 to TRBJ2-1, with 13 bases matching TRBD2. CDR3 length: 14 residues. The V gene end was trimmed by 9 bases and the J gene end by 9 bases; junction bases not matched to a gene: 8. The germline V gene encodes CDR1 SGHTA and CDR2 FQGTGA. The CDR3 DNA reads TGTGCCAGTTCGACTAGCGGGAGGTCGAGTGAGCAGTTCTTC. Its protein is CASSTSGRSSEQFF.

The chain joins TRBV2 to TRBJ2-7; 9 bases match TRBD2. The CDR3 is 16 residues long. CDR1 is SNHLY, CDR2 FYNNEI, per germline. V was pared by 7 bases and J by 4 bases, with 14 bases of the junction left unmatched. CDR3 coding DNA: TGTGCCAGCATGGGGCAGCGGGAGGCCTATGGTTACGAGCAGTACTTC. Its translation is CASMGQREAYGYEQYF.

The chain joins TRBV7-2 to TRBJ1-1; D is uncertain. CDR3 length: 16 amino acids. V lost 4 bases and J 5 bases, leaving 20 bases between the germline ends. Germline CDR1 is SGHTA and CDR2 is FQGNSA. In DNA, the CDR3 is TGTGCCAGCAGCTCCCAAGCGGGAGGGTTTCGAACTGAAGCTTTCTTT. It codes for CASSSQAGGFRTEAFF.

The chain carries TRBV19 and TRBJ2-3; 8 nucleotides agree with TRBD2. V gave up 6 bases and J gave up 1 base; unmatched junction bases: 12. There are 17 residues in the CDR3. Germline V gene sequence: CDR1 LNHDA, CDR2 SQIVND (reference sequence). The CDR3 loop reads CASRPGGTGQRTDTQYF. The CDR3, as DNA: TGTGCCAGTAGGCCGGGGGGGACGGGGCAGCGCACAGATACGCAGTATTTT.

This sequence joins TRBV4-1 and TRBJ2-1, with TRBD2 as a possible D gene (6 bases). Germline CDR1 MGHRA, CDR2 YSYEKL. The CDR3 length is 13 residues. V was clipped by 4 bases and J by 11 bases, with 15 bases between them. DNA of the CDR3: TGCGCCAGCAGCCGGGGGGAACTGGCACAGCAGTTCTTC. Its translation: CASSRGELAQQFF.

The gene calls are TRBV28 and TRBJ1-1; possible D gene TRBD1, 6 bases. Per the germline V gene, CDR1 is MDHEN and CDR2 is SYDVKM. Trimming left V 10 bases short and J 1 base short, with 16 bases between. The CDR3 loop spans 14 amino acids. The CDR3 DNA is TGTGCCAACAGGGAGGCGGTAGGGAACACTGAAGCTTTCTTT. Encoded protein: CANREAVGNTEAFF.

This chain connects TRBV24-1 to TRBJ1-4; the match to TRBD1 covers 8 bases. This CDR3 is built from 13 residues. V was clipped by 9 bases and J by 3 bases; unmatched bases: 2. Germline values: CDR1 KGHDR, CDR2 SFDVKD. The chain's CDR3 is CATGQGANEKLFF. Here the CDR3 DNA reads TGTGCCACCGGACAGGGTGCTAATGAAAAACTGTTTTTT.